This record looks at one T cell receptor beta chain sequence and its context. Its target is not known. Every subset had its genomic DNA shared out evenly among several immunoSEQ plates. Data came from immunoSEQ multiplex PCR; TCRdb stores just in-frame clones and leaves some out. The sample contains millions of clones, approximately 94% of which appear only once. The data originate from a study of shared clonotypes between healthy human individuals. Study results and limitations: Among a handful of donors, around 5% of naive CD4 clonotypes were found in common.

CDR1 and CDR2 (germline): SGHVS, FNYEAQ. This CDR3 comprises 14 residues. V was cut by 1 base and J by 2 bases, with 9 bases left in between. This TCR came from a man aged 18 to 29 in good health. What was sequenced was naive CD4+ T cells sorted from blood. As to subset: CD45RA+ positively selected. The chain joins TRBV7-6 to TRBJ2-7, with D hard to call. Here the CDR3 DNA reads TGTGCCAGCAGCTTAGACGCAGGAGCCTACGAGCAGTACTTC. Amino acid sequence: CASSLDAGAYEQYF.